The entry that follows covers one TCR beta chain sequence. The CDR3 is 14 amino acids. V shed 8 bases and J 4 bases; nucleotides not matched to a gene: 7. Germline CDR1 and CDR2: MNHEY and SMNVEV (reference sequence). Original data processing: Amplification of reference gene primers was used by the study to estimate nucleated cell counts. Repertoires were generated with immunoSEQ multiplex PCR, while TCRdb's copy carries only in-frame clones and drops some. V, J and clone size reflect that table, while D and trimming were determined from the DNA. The sample includes tens of thousands of clones, about 91% of them seen just once. This entry comes from a study of blood T cell repertoires in COVID-19. Study-wide context: T cells, B-cell-depleted T cells, or PBMCs supplied cDNA or gDNA.

This TCR was recovered from a woman in her sixties or seventies with active COVID-19. V gene TRBV27 combines with J gene TRBJ1-5; 8 bases are shared with TRBD1. The specimen was peripheral blood. The CDR3 nucleotides read TGTGCCAGCTCCGGGACAGGTCTTAATCAGCCCCAGCATTTT. Translation gives CASSGTGLNQPQHF.